This passage covers 18 T cell receptor beta chains from one sample sequenced in a study of blood T cell repertoires in COVID-19. Some clones are missing from TCRdb's copy, which holds only in-frame ones; the method was immunoSEQ multiplex PCR. This sample has under 300,000 clones; 81% occur once, and the top ten carry around 2.9%. Sequenced material: peripheral blood. All receptors derive from a woman in her fifties or sixties with active or convalescent COVID-19.

This chain links TRBV30 with TRBJ2-3, with 7 nucleotides matching TRBD2. With V trimmed by 3 bases and J by 14 bases, 14 bases remained unmatched. This CDR3 contains 13 residues. The germline V gene encodes CDR1 GTSNPN and CDR2 SVGIG (reference sequence). The CDR3 loop is CAWSAPRGAGRYF. The CDR3 DNA reads TGTGCCTGGAGCGCCCCAAGGGGAGCGGGGAGGTATTTT.

The chain joins TRBV24-1 to TRBJ1-5; no clear D gene. The CDR3 extends over 14 amino acids. The V end was cut by 7 bases, the J end by 1 base, with 10 bases between. The germline V gene has CDR1 KGHDR and CDR2 SFDVKD. The CDR3 DNA reads as TGTGCCACCAGCGACGGACTGAGCAATCAGCCCCAGCATTTT. It specifies CATSDGLSNQPQHF.

This clone was seen more than once but under ten times. The chain carries TRBV5-1 and TRBJ2-1; D may be TRBD2 (5 bases). Trimming left V 0 bases short and J 5 bases short, with 9 bases between. Germline loops: CDR1 SGHRS, CDR2 YFSETQ. This CDR3 spans 14 amino acids. The CDR3 region has the DNA TGCGCCAGCAGCTTGGTAGCGAAAAACAATGAGCAGTTCTTC. Amino acids: CASSLVAKNNEQFF.

The rearrangement uses TRBV6-5 and TRBJ2-7, with a weak D call TRBD2 (5 bases). Trimming stripped 4 bases from V and 9 bases from J, with 13 bases between. This CDR3 spans 12 amino acids. Germline CDR1 and CDR2: MNHEY and SVGAGI. The CDR3 here is CASSSRAGGQYF. The CDR3 nucleotides are TGTGCCAGCAGTTCGAGGGCCGGCGGGCAGTACTTC.

This chain's CDR3 is CASSQNRDRNQPQHF. The DNA of the CDR3 is TGTGCCAGCAGCCAAAACCGGGACAGGAATCAGCCCCAGCATTTT. The rearrangement uses TRBV3-1 (or the pseudogene TRBV3-2) and TRBJ1-5, with 8 bases lining up with TRBD1. V lost 2 bases, J lost 4 bases, and 4 bases stayed unmatched. This CDR3 spans 15 amino acids. Germline V lookup: CDR1 LGHDT, CDR2 YNNKEL (reference sequence).

The chain links TRBV27 to TRBJ1-5; 7 bases are a match to TRBD1. Germline-derived CDR1 and CDR2 are MNHEY and SMNVEV (reference sequence). V lost 5 bases to trimming and J lost 3 bases; unmatched junction nucleotides: 7. The CDR3 consists of 15 residues. The CDR3 nucleotides are TGTGCCAGCAGTACCTACAGGGGCCCCAATCAGCCCCAGCATTTT. This gives the protein CASSTYRGPNQPQHF.

In the case of this clone: The same CDR3 also results from other DNA sequences found in this sample. The rearrangement uses TRBV6-5 and TRBJ1-3, with TRBD1 matching over 7 bases. CDR3 length equals 16 residues. V was clipped by 0 bases and J by 1 base; unmatched bases: 3. The germline V gene encodes CDR1 MNHEY and CDR2 SVGAGI. The CDR3 DNA is TGTGCCAGCAGTTACTCGCGACAGGGTTCTGGAAACACCATATATTTT. Translated, it gives CASSYSRQGSGNTIYF.

In its sample, this clone was seen a few times. The J gene is TRBJ1-1, the V gene TRBV3-1 (or the pseudogene TRBV3-2); 7 nucleotides agree with TRBD1. The V segment lost 4 bases and the J segment 6 bases; nucleotides outside the gene matches: 11. Germline V CDR1 and CDR2: LGHDT, YNNKEL (reference sequence). This CDR3 contains 15 residues. The CDR3 loop is CASSPRDRGGPEAFF. As DNA, the CDR3 is TGTGCCAGCAGCCCGAGGGACAGAGGGGGGCCTGAAGCTTTCTTT.

This clone was recorded a few times. This chain connects TRBV12-3 or TRBV12-4 to TRBJ1-2; unclear D gene. V was pared by 3 bases and J by 8 bases, with 7 bases between. The CDR3 is 11 amino acids. CDR3 sequence (DNA): TGTGCCAGCAGTTTCGCTAGAGGCTACACCTTC. This encodes CASSFARGYTF.

The chain has TRBV6-5 and TRBJ2-7; a weak D match, TRBD2 (6 bases). The CDR3 has 15 amino acids. Germline V gives CDR1 MNHEY, CDR2 SVGAGI. V lost 4 bases, J lost 3 bases, and 16 bases lay in between. CDR3: CASSSGFGGVYEQYF. Written as DNA, the CDR3 is TGTGCCAGCAGTTCGGGATTCGGGGGAGTCTACGAGCAGTACTTC.

This rearrangement joins TRBV6-5 to TRBJ1-5; weak D call: TRBD1 (6 bases). The ends were cut back, 7 bases at V and 2 bases at J, with 12 bases in the middle. Per the germline V gene, CDR1 is MNHEY and CDR2 is SVGAGI. CDR3 size: 14 residues. The CDR3 sequence: CASNTQGGNQPQHF. DNA for the CDR3: TGTGCCAGCAATACACAGGGCGGCAATCAGCCCCAGCATTTT.

The genes are TRBV25-1 and TRBJ2-3; no clear D. V was shortened by 1 base and J by 2 bases, with 4 bases between the two germline ends. Looked up from germline, CDR1 is MGHDK and CDR2 is SYGVNS. This CDR3 has 13 amino acids. In DNA, the CDR3 is TGTGCCAGCAGTGAATTAGACACAGATACGCAGTATTTT. Protein: CASSELDTDTQYF.

The V gene is TRBV6-5, the J gene TRBJ1-3; D remains unclear. Trimming removed 9 bases from V and 4 bases from J, with 19 bases in between. This CDR3 has 15 amino acids. Germline-derived CDR1 and CDR2 are MNHEY and SVGAGI. The CDR3 sequence is CASFSLSKPGNTIYF. DNA for the CDR3: TGTGCCAGTTTCTCCCTGAGCAAGCCCGGAAACACCATATATTTT.

This clone was seen only a few times. The V call is TRBV7-9, the J call TRBJ2-1; 10 positions match TRBD2. Germline V CDR1 and CDR2: SEHNR, FQNEAQ (reference sequence). The CDR3 loop spans 17 amino acids. Trimming at V came to 5 bases and at J to 0 bases, leaving 7 bases not matched to a gene. CDR3 DNA sequence: TGTGCCAGCAGCGAGGGGCTAGCGGGGGCCTCCTACAATGAGCAGTTCTTC. This sequence encodes CASSEGLAGASYNEQFF.

The rearrangement links TRBV6-5 to TRBJ2-2; tentatively, D is TRBD2 (6 bases). CDR1 and CDR2 from the germline V gene are MNHEY and SVGAGI. Trimming left V 7 bases short and J 2 bases short, with 14 bases between. CDR3 size: 15 residues. In DNA, the CDR3 is TGTGCCAGCACCCTCGGCGGGGCTAACACCGGGGAGCTGTTTTTT. Its translation: CASTLGGANTGELFF.

This chain connects TRBV6-5 to TRBJ1-2, with TRBD1 matching over 8 bases. CDR1 is MNHEY, CDR2 SVGAGI, per germline. Losses at the gene ends were 6 bases for V and 2 bases for J; bases not matched to a gene: 5. The CDR3 is 14 residues long. The CDR3 region is CASSSRTGNYGYTF. In nucleotides, the CDR3 is TGTGCCAGCAGCTCTCGGACAGGGAACTATGGCTACACCTTC.

The chain uses TRBV6-1 and TRBJ1-6, with D hard to call. The germline V gene encodes CDR1 MNHNS and CDR2 SASEGT. The CDR3 runs to 15 residues. V was shortened by 2 bases and J by 4 bases, with 9 bases between the two germline ends. CDR3 in amino acids: CASSENGEYNSPLHF. The CDR3 DNA is TGTGCCAGCAGTGAAAATGGGGAGTATAATTCACCCCTCCACTTT.

This clone was counted a single time. The CDR3 sequence is CASSTGIFTEAFF. The CDR3 region has the DNA TGTGCCAGCAGTACAGGGATTTTCACTGAAGCTTTCTTT. This chain uses TRBV25-1 with TRBJ1-1; possible D gene TRBD1, 6 bases. Per the germline V gene, CDR1 is MGHDK and CDR2 is SYGVNS. This CDR3 contains 13 residues. Trimming shortened V by 5 bases and J by 4 bases, and 11 bases separated the two germline ends.